This T cell receptor (beta chain) was captured in a study of blood T cells in healthy people across ages. Together with a sample-barcoded 5' primer, a J-beta primer mix was included in a second PCR lasting roughly 6 to 12 cycles. One entry per CDR3 protein results from TCRdb running MiXCR on the 5' RACE reads. The sample has 650,000 to 700,000 distinct CDR3 sequences; approximately 52% are singletons. With 5 bases clipped from V and 9 bases from J, the junction kept 7 bases outside the gene matches. The CDR3 sequence is 13 residues long. CDR1 and CDR2 (germline): SGHTA, FQGNSA. This clonotype was counted between two and nine times. Healthy Russian Caucasian donors spanned ages 6 to 90 years.

Sequencing used blood. The origin of this receptor is a woman older than 75 in good health. J is TRBJ2-1 and V is TRBV7-2; TRBD2 matches at 7 bases. This CDR3 reads CASSNRGECEQFF. The CDR3 bases are TGTGCCAGCAGCAACCGGGGGGAATGTGAGCAGTTCTTC.